This TCR beta chain was found in a study of blood T cell repertoires in COVID-19. Study-level background: T cells, B-cell-depleted T cells, or PBMCs supplied cDNA or gDNA.

How the authors handled the data: The authors estimated nucleated cell counts from reference gene primer amplification. Method: immunoSEQ multiplex PCR; TCRdb's copy keeps in-frame clones and lacks some. Clone size and V and J calls were adopted from that table, with D and trimming inferred from the DNA. The table lists 60,000 to 80,000 clones, around 89% of them singletons, with more than 15% in the top ten. V was pared by 0 bases and J by 0 bases, with 1 base of the junction left unmatched. Germline assignment: CDR1 SGHRS and CDR2 YFSETQ. This CDR3 spans 15 amino acids. Enrolled during active infection, Seattle patients were then followed longitudinally.

Sequencing used peripheral blood. The receptor was isolated from a woman aged 60-75 years with COVID-19, enrolled during active disease. The gene calls are TRBV5-1 and TRBJ2-7, with TRBD2 matching over 9 bases. CDR3 region: CASSLGSGSSYEQYF. CDR3 DNA sequence: TGCGCCAGCAGCTTGGGTAGCGGGAGCTCCTACGAGCAGTACTTC.